The 8 T cell receptor beta chains below come from one sample, sequenced in a study of technical replicates of blood from several donors. Using immunoSEQ multiplex PCR, the repertoire was profiled, and TCRdb retains in-frame clones only, with some absent. The sample has some 57,000 clones; about 96% are singletons. Sequencing input: T cells isolated from PBMCs. The receptors shown here come from a human donor in good health.

V gene TRBV27 combines with J gene TRBJ2-3; D possibly corresponds to TRBD1 (8 bases). CDR1 is MNHEY and CDR2 is SMNVEV in the germline V gene (reference sequence). The V end lost 5 bases, the J end lost 0 bases, and 12 bases lay between the germline ends. The CDR3 runs to 15 residues. DNA for the CDR3: TGTGCCAGCAGTCGGGGGGACAGGAGCACAGATACGCAGTATTTT. Protein sequence: CASSRGDRSTDTQYF.

A remark on this clone: The junction shows a germline mismatch at one end, possibly a read error. The V call is TRBV28, the J call TRBJ2-7, with TRBD1 matching 9 bases. CDR1 and CDR2 from the germline V gene are MDHEN and SYDVKM. The CDR3 length is 12 residues. For the CDR3, the DNA is TGTGCCAGCAGTTTCCCGGGACAGGGTCGTGTCTTC. Amino acids: CASSFPGQGRVF.

This clone was found once. V gene TRBV5-1 combines with J gene TRBJ2-1, with TRBD2 matching over 7 bases. This CDR3 has 15 amino acids. V shed 1 base and J 3 bases; nucleotides not matched to a gene: 4. In germline, CDR1 is SGHRS, CDR2 YFSETQ. The CDR3 loop is CASSLSSSGYNEQFF. The CDR3 DNA reads as TGCGCCAGCAGCTTGAGCTCTAGCGGCTACAATGAGCAGTTCTTC.

The chain joins TRBV6-5 to TRBJ1-2; D call uncertain. Germline CDR1 is MNHEY and CDR2 is SVGAGI. CDR3 length: 12 amino acids. V was shortened by 4 bases and J by 6 bases, with 9 bases between the two germline ends. The CDR3 DNA sequence: TGTGCCAGCAGTTCCGACGGGAATGGCTACACCTTC. Its translation is CASSSDGNGYTF.

This clone was observed a single time. The chain joins TRBV5-4 to TRBJ1-3; D gene ambiguous. Trimming removed 2 bases at V and 2 bases at J, with 8 bases between. From germline, CDR1 is SGHNT and CDR2 YYREEE (reference sequence). This CDR3 is 14 amino acids long. CDR3 protein: CASSLPGTGNTIYF. CDR3 bases: TGTGCCAGCAGCTTACCGGGTACTGGAAACACCATATATTTT. The complete variable domain, with remaining parts taken from reference TRBV5-4 and TRBJ1-3, reads ETGVTQSPTHLIKTRGQQVTLRCSSQSGHNTVSWYQQALGQGPQFIFQYYREEENGRGNFPPRFSGLQFPNYSSELNVNALELDDSALYLCASSLPGTGNTIYFGEGSWLTVV.

The chain joins TRBV4-2 to TRBJ2-2, with 7 bases that match TRBD2. This CDR3 spans 15 amino acids. Unmatched junction bases numbered 7, after V lost 4 bases and J lost 5 bases. The V gene's germline CDR1 is LGHNA and CDR2 YNFKEQ. CDR3 amino acids: CASSLEPGGTGELFF. The DNA of the CDR3 is TGTGCCAGCAGCCTCGAGCCGGGAGGTACCGGGGAGCTGTTTTTT.

V and J are TRBV7-2 and TRBJ1-2; 8 bases map to TRBD1. The V gene end was trimmed by 3 bases and the J gene end by 2 bases; junction bases not matched to a gene: 5. The germline gives CDR1 SGHTA, CDR2 FQGNSA. The CDR3 loop spans 15 amino acids. The CDR3 region is CASSLYRGENYGYTF. The CDR3 DNA reads TGTGCCAGCAGCTTGTACAGGGGGGAGAACTATGGCTACACCTTC.

The chain joins TRBV30 to TRBJ1-2; 8 bases match TRBD1. Looked up from germline, CDR1 is GTSNPN and CDR2 is SVGIG (reference sequence). The CDR3 loop spans 14 amino acids. The junction had 11 bases not matched to a gene; V was cut back by 6 bases and J by 5 bases. The CDR3 protein is CACPGTGRGYGYTF. The CDR3 DNA reads as TGTGCCTGTCCCGGGACAGGCCGAGGATATGGCTACACCTTC.